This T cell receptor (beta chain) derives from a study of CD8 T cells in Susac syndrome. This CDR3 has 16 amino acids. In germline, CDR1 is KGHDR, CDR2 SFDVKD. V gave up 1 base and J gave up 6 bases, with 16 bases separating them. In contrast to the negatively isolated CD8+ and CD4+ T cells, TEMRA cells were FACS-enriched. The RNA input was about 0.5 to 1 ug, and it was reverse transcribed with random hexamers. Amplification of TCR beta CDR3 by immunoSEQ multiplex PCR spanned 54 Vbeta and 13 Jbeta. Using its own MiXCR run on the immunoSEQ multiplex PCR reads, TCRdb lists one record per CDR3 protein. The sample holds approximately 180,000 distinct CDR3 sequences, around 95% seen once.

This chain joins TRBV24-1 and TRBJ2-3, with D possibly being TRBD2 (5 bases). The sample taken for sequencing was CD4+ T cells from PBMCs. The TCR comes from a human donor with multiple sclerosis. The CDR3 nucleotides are TGTGCCACCAGTGATTTTGGGCGGGCGCTCGGGGATACGCAGTATTTT. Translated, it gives CATSDFGRALGDTQYF.